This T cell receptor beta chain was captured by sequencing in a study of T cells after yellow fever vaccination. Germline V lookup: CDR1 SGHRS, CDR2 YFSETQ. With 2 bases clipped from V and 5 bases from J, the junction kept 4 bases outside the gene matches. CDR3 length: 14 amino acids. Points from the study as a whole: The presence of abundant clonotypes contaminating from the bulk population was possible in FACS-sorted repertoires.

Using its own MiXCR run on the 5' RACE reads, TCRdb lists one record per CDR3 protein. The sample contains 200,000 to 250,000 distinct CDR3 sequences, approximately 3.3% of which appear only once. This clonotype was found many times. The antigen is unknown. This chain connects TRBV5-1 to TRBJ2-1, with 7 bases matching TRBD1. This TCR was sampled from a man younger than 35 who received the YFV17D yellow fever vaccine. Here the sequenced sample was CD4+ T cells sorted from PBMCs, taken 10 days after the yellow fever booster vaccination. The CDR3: CASSLAGTDNEQFF. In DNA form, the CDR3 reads TGCGCCAGCAGCTTAGCCGGGACAGACAATGAGCAGTTCTTC.